This entry is about one TCR beta chain. This sample stems from a study of blood T cell repertoires in COVID-19. Study-wide background: Sites in the United States, Italy and Spain provided acute and convalescent COVID-19 samples. Sources were T cells, B-cell-depleted T cells, or PBMCs; the material itself was cDNA or gDNA.

The Seattle patients joined while their infection was active and were tracked longitudinally afterward. Per the authors' pipeline: Reference gene primers were amplified, and this amplification served to estimate nucleated cell counts. Assay used: immunoSEQ multiplex PCR; TCRdb lists only in-frame clones, some missing. D and trimming were read from the DNA, whereas the V and J calls and clone size are those reported in that table. The sample lists roughly 410,000 clones, roughly 90% occurring once. There are 14 residues in the CDR3. With 4 bases removed from V and 5 bases from J, the gap between germline ends came to 15 bases. CDR1 and CDR2 from the germline V gene are SGHRS and YFSETQ.

This TCR derives from a woman between 40 and 55 years old with COVID-19, enrolled during active disease. Specimen: peripheral blood. J is TRBJ2-5 and V is TRBV5-1; D is perhaps TRBD2 (6 bases). This CDR3 reads CASSPEEGQETQYF. DNA of the CDR3: TGCGCCAGCAGCCCGGAGGAGGGTCAGGAGACCCAGTACTTC. Using reference TRBV5-1 and TRBJ2-5 for the parts outside the CDR3, the full variable domain is KAGVTQTPRYLIKTRGQQVTLSCSPISGHRSVSWYQQTPGQGLQFLFEYFSETQRNKGNFPGRFSGRQFSNSRSEMNVSTLELGDSALYLCASSPEEGQETQYFGPGTRLLVL.